The 3 T cell receptor beta chains below were found in one sample sequenced in a study of T-cell memory formation after mild COVID-19. A single record per CDR3 protein comes from TCRdb applying MiXCR to the 5' RACE reads. The data show fewer than 700,000 distinct CDR3 sequences, roughly 22% seen once. Sequencing was done on a sample of PBMCs or a T cell subset sorted from them (not recorded which). The receptors were gathered from an adult woman who had mild COVID-19 (a few samples of this study predate the infection). Cell type and time point are not known.

Only a few counts were recorded for this clonotype. CDR3 in DNA: TGCGCCAGCAGCCAAGTCCTACAGGTCGAGCAGTACTTC. Protein product: CASSQVLQVEQYF. The V and J genes are TRBV4-1 and TRBJ2-7; perhaps TRBD1 as D (5 bases). Germline V gene sequence: CDR1 MGHRA, CDR2 YSYEKL. Trimming took off 1 base at V and 6 bases at J, with 10 bases between the two ends. This CDR3 region has 13 residues.

This chain links TRBV4-3 with TRBJ1-2, with 12 positions matching TRBD1. After removal of 1 base from V and 7 bases from J, the junction contained 7 bases not matched to a gene. This CDR3 contains 16 residues. Germline CDR1 and CDR2: LGHNA and YSLEER. The CDR3 reads CASSQGTGTGGIGYTF. The CDR3 coding sequence is TGCGCCAGCAGCCAAGGTACCGGGACAGGGGGCATTGGCTACACCTTC.

A few counts support this clonotype. The V gene is TRBV6-1, the J gene TRBJ1-5; D unresolved. V lost 1 base and J 4 bases, leaving 5 bases between the germline ends. Germline V gene data show CDR1 as MNHNS and CDR2 as SASEGT. This CDR3 is built from 13 residues. CDR3 in amino acids: CASSEEINQPQHF. In nucleotides, the CDR3 is TGTGCCAGCAGTGAAGAAATTAATCAGCCCCAGCATTTT.